This T cell receptor (beta chain) was identified during a study of read filtering for tumor transcriptome and immune sequencing. Bone marrow was sampled from every patient at the time of active disease. Trimming took 5 bases from V and 4 from J, leaving 16 bases between them. Per the germline V gene, CDR1 is SGDLS and CDR2 is YYNGEE. The CDR3 spans 14 residues. This clonotype appeared many times. The library was built from 400 ng RNA with molecular barcoded adaptors for alpha/delta and beta/gamma chains. MiXCR was run by TCRdb on the reads, yielding one entry per CDR3 protein. The table lists about 130,000 distinct CDR3 sequences, under 15% of them singletons.

The J gene is TRBJ2-7, the V gene TRBV9; TRBD2 might be the D (6 bases). This clonotype was obtained from a donor aged 40 or over with multiple myeloma. The sample comprised a population of CD138-negative cells sorted from bone marrow. CDR3 residues: CASSTRGSGYEQYF. DNA of the CDR3: TGTGCCAGCAGTACCCGAGGAAGCGGGTACGAGCAGTACTTC.